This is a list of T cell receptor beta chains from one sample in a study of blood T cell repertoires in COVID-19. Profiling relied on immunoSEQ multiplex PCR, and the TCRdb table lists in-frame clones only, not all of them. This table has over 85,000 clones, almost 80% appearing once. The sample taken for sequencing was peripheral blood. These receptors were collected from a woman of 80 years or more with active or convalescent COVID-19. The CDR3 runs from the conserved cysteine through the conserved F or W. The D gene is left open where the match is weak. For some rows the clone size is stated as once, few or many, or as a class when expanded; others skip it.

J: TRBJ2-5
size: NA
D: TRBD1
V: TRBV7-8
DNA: TGTGCCAGCAGCATCAACAGGGGATCCCAAGAGACCCAGTACTTC
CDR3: CASSINRGSQETQYF

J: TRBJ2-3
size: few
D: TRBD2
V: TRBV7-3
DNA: TGTGCCAGCGCGTCAGGGAGGGCTAATACGCAGTATTTT
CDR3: CASASGRANTQYF

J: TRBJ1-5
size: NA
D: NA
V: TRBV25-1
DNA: TGTGCCAGCAGTGAATGGGGAGATAGCAATCAGCCCCAGCATTTT
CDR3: CASSEWGDSNQPQHF

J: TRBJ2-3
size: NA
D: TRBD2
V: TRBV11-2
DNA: TGTGCCAGCATGGTGAAACGGGAGGGGGGCGGTACGCAGTATTTT
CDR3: CASMVKREGGGTQYF

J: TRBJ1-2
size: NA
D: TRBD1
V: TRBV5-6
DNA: TGTGCCAGCGGACGACAGGGGGCTGATGGCTACACCTTC
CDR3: CASGRQGADGYTF

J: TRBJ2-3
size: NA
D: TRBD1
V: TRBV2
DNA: TGTGCCAGCACCCAACTAGGGACAGGGAATACAGATACGCAGTATTTT
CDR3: CASTQLGTGNTDTQYF

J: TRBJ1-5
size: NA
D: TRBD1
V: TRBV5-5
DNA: TGTGCCAGCAGCTGGACCGAATCAGGGGGAGGAGGCAATCAGCCCCAGCATTTT
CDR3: CASSWTESGGGGNQPQHF

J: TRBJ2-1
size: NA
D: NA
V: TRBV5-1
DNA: TGCGCCAGCAGCTTGCCTGGGGGAGGCTACAATGAGCAGTTCTTC
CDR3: CASSLPGGGYNEQFF

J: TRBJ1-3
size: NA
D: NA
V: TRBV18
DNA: TGTGCCAGCTCACCACAACAAAGCTCTGGAAACACCATATATTTT
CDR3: CASSPQQSSGNTIYF

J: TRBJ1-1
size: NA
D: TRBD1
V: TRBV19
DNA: TGTGCCAGTAGTATGTTAGCCGGACAGGTGAAGACTGAAGCTTTCTTT
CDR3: CASSMLAGQVKTEAFF

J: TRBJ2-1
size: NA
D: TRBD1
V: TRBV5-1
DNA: TGCGCCAGCAGCTCTTTTGGGACAGGGACCAATGAGCAGTTCTTC
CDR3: CASSSFGTGTNEQFF

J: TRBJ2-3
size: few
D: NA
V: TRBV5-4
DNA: TGTGCCAGCAGCGAGAGGACAGATACGCAGTATTTT
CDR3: CASSERTDTQYF

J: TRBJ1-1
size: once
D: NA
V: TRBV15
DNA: TGTGCCACCAGCAGAGATTTGGGGCAGGGTGAAGCTTTCTTT
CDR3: CATSRDLGQGEAFF

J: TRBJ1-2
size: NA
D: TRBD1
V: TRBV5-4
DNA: TGTGCCAGCAGCCCCGGGACAGGGGGTGGCTACACCTTC
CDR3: CASSPGTGGGYTF

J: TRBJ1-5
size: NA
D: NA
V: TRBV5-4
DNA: TGTGCCAGCAGCCCGGGGACACCCCATAGCAATCAGCCCCAGCATTTT
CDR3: CASSPGTPHSNQPQHF